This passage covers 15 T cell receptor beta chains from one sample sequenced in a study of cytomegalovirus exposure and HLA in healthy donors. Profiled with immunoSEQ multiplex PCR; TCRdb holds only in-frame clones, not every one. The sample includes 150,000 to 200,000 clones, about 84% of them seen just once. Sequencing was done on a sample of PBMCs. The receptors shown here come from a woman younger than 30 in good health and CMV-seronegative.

The CDR3 nucleotides read TGTGCCAGCAGTGATGGGGGCCCGGGGGAGCTGTTTTTT. Its translation is CASSDGGPGELFF. The rearrangement links TRBV2 to TRBJ2-2; D is perhaps TRBD1 (6 bases). Germline CDR1 is SNHLY and CDR2 is FYNNEI. The ends were cut back, 3 bases at V and 8 bases at J, with 10 bases in the middle. CDR3 size: 13 residues.

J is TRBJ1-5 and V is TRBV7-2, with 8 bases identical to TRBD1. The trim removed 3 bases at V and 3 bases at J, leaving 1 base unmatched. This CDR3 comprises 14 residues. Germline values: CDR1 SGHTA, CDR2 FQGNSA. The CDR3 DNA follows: TGTGCCAGCAGCTTGGACAGGGCCAATCAGCCCCAGCATTTT. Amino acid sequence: CASSLDRANQPQHF.

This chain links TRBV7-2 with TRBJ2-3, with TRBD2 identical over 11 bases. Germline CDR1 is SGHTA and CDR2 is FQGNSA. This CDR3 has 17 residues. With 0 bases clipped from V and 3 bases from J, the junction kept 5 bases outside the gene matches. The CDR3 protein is CASSLASGRAPTDTQYF. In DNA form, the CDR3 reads TGTGCCAGCAGCTTAGCTAGCGGGAGGGCCCCGACAGATACGCAGTATTTT. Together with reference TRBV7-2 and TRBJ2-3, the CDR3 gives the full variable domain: GAGVSQSPSNKVTEKGKDVELRCDPISGHTALYWYRQSLGQGLEFLIYFQGNSAPDKSGLPSDRFSAERTGGSVSTLTIQRTQQEDSAVYLCASSLASGRAPTDTQYFGPGTRLTVL.

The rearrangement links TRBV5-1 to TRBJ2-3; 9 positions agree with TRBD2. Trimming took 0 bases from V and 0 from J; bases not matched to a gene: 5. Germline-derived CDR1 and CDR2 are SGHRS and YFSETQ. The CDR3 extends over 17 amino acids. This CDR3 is CASSLVTSGLSTDTQYF. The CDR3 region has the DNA TGCGCCAGCAGCTTGGTCACTAGCGGGCTGAGCACAGATACGCAGTATTTT. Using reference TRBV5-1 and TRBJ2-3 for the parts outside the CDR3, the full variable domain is KAGVTQTPRYLIKTRGQQVTLSCSPISGHRSVSWYQQTPGQGLQFLFEYFSETQRNKGNFPGRFSGRQFSNSRSEMNVSTLELGDSALYLCASSLVTSGLSTDTQYFGPGTRLTVL.

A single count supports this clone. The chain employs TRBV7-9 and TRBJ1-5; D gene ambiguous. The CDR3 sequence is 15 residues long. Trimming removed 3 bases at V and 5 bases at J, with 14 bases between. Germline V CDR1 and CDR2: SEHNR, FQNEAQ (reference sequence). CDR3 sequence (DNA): TGTGCCAGCAGCTTCCTCGGACTCTCGGATCAGCCCCAGCATTTT. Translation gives CASSFLGLSDQPQHF.

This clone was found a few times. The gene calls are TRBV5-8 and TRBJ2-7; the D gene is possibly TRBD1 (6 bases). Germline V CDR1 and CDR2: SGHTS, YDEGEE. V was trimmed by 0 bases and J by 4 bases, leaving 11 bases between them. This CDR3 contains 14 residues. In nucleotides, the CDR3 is TGTGCCAGCAGCTTGGGCCAGGGGTTATACGAGCAGTACTTC. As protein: CASSLGQGLYEQYF.

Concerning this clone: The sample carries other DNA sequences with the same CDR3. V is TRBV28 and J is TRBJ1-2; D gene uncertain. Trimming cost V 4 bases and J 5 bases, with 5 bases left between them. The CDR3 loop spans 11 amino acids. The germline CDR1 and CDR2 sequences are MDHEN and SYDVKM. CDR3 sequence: CASSSLYGYTF. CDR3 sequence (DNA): TGTGCCAGCAGTTCCCTATATGGCTACACCTTC.

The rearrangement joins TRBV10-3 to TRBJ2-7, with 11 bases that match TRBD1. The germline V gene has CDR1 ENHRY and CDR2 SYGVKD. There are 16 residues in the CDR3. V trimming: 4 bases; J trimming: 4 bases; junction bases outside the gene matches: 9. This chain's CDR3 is CAISAIRDRGTYEQYF. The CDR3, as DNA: TGTGCCATCAGTGCTATTCGGGACAGGGGGACTTACGAGCAGTACTTC.

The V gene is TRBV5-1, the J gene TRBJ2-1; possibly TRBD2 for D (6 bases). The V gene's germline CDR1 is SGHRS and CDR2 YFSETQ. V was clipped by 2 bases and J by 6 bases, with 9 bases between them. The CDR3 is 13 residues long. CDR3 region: CASSFQGGNEQFF. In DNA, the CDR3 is TGCGCCAGCAGCTTCCAGGGAGGCAATGAGCAGTTCTTC.

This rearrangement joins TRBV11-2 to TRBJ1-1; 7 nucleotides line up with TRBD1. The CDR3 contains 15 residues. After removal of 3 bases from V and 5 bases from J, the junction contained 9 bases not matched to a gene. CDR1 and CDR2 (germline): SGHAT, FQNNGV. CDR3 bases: TGTGCCAGCAGCTTCAGGGGGAATGAGGGGACTGAAGCTTTCTTT. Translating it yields CASSFRGNEGTEAFF. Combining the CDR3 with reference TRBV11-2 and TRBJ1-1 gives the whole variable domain EAGVAQSPRYKIIEKRQSVAFWCNPISGHATLYWYQQILGQGPKLLIQFQNNGVVDDSQLPKDRFSAERLKGVDSTLKIQPAKLEDSAVYLCASSFRGNEGTEAFFGQGTRLTVV.

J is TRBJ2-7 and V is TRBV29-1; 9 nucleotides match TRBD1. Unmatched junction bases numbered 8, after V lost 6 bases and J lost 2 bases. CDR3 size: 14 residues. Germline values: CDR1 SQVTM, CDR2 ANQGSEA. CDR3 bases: TGCAGCGTCCTCGGTCGGGACAGGGCCTACGAGCAGTACTTC. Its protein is CSVLGRDRAYEQYF.

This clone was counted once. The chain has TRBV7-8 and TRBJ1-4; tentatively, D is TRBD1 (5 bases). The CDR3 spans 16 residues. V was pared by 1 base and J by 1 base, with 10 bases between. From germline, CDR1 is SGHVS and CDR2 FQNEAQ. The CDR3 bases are TGTGCCAGCAGCTTAGATCCGGGGGAAACTAATGAAAAACTGTTTTTT. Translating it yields CASSLDPGETNEKLFF.

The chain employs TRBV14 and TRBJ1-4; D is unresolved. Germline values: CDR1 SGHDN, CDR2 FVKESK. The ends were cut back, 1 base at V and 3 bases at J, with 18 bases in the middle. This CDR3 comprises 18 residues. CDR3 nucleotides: TGTGCCAGCAGCCAAGGGCTTAGGAGGACGGGATCTAATGAAAAACTGTTTTTT. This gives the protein CASSQGLRRTGSNEKLFF.

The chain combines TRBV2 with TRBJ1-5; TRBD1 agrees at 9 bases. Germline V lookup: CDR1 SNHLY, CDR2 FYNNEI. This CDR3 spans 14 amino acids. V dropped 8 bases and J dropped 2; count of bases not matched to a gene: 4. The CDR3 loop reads CASHRDRGNQPQHF. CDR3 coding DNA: TGTGCCAGCCACCGGGACAGGGGCAATCAGCCCCAGCATTTT. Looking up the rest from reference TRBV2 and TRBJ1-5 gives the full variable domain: EPEVTQTPSHQVTQMGQEVILRCVPISNHLYFYWYRQILGQKVEFLVSFYNNEISEKSEIFDDQFSVERPDGSNFTLKIRSTKLEDSAMYFCASHRDRGNQPQHFGDGTRLSIL.

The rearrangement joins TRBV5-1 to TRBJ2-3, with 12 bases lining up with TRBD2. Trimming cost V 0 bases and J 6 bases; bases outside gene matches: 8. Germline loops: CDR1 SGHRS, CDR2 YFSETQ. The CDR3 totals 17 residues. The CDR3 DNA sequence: TGCGCCAGCAGCTTGGTCTCTAGCGGGGGGGCCGCGGATACGCAGTATTTT. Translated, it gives CASSLVSSGGAADTQYF. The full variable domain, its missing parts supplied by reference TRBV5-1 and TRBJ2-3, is KAGVTQTPRYLIKTRGQQVTLSCSPISGHRSVSWYQQTPGQGLQFLFEYFSETQRNKGNFPGRFSGRQFSNSRSEMNVSTLELGDSALYLCASSLVSSGGAADTQYFGPGTRLTVL.